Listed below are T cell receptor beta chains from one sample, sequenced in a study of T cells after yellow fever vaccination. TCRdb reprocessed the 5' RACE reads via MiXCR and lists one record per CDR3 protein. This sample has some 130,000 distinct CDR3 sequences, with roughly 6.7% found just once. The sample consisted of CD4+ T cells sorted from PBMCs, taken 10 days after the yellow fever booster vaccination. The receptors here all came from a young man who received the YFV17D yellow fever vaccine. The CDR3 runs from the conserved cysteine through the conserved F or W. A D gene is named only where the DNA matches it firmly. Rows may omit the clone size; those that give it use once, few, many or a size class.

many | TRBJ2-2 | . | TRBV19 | CASSTGVTGELFF | TGTGCCAGTAGTACAGGGGTCACCGGGGAGCTGTTTTTT
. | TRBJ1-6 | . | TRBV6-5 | CASSSLGVLSSPLHF | TGTGCCAGCAGTTCCCTGGGGGTTCTCAGTTCACCCCTCCACTTT
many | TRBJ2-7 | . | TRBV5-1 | CASSLLSDYEQYF | TGCGCCAGCAGCTTGTTGAGTGACTACGAGCAGTACTTC
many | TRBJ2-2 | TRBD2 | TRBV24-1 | CATSERTSGNTGELFF | TGTGCCACCAGTGAACGGACTAGCGGAAACACCGGGGAGCTGTTTTTT
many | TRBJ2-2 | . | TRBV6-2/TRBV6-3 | CASRRVTGELFF | TGTGCCAGCAGGAGGGTCACCGGGGAGCTGTTTTTT
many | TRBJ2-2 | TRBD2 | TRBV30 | CAGKTSGYLTGELFF | TGTGCCGGCAAGACTAGCGGCTATCTCACCGGGGAGCTGTTTTTT
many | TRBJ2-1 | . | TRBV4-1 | CASSQAGDEQFF | TGCGCCAGCAGCCAAGCTGGGGATGAGCAGTTCTTC
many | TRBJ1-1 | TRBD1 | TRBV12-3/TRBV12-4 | CASSDRDRGKTEAFF | TGTGCCAGCAGCGACCGGGACAGGGGTAAGACTGAAGCTTTCTTT
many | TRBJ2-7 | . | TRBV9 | CASSVESQGEQYF | TGTGCCAGCAGCGTAGAAAGCCAGGGGGAGCAGTACTTC
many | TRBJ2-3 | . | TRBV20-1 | CSARTRVTTDTQYF | TGCAGTGCTAGAACCCGTGTTACTACAGATACGCAGTATTTT
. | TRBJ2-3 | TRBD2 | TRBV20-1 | CSARTGTSGRAPKDTQYF | TGCAGTGCTCGCACCGGGACTAGCGGGAGGGCCCCTAAAGATACGCAGTATTTT
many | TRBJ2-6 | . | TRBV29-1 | CSAQQGSSGANVLTF | TGCAGCGCTCAACAGGGAAGCTCTGGGGCCAACGTCCTGACTTTC
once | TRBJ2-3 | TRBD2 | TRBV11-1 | CASSPRTSGSRESTDTQYF | TGTGCCAGCAGCCCACGGACTAGCGGGAGTCGGGAAAGCACAGATACGCAGTATTTT
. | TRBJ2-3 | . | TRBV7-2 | CASSPTGVNTDTQYF | TGTGCCAGCAGCCCCACGGGAGTTAACACAGATACGCAGTATTTT
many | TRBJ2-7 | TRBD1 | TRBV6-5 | CASTFNRDRTRPGQYF | TGTGCCAGCACTTTCAACCGGGACAGGACACGTCCAGGGCAGTACTTC
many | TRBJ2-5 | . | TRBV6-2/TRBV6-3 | CASSQRVIQYF | TGTGCCAGCAGTCAACGAGTCATCCAGTACTTC
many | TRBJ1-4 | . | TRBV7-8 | CASSLAALEGEKLFF | TGTGCCAGCAGCTTAGCAGCATTGGAGGGAGAAAAACTGTTTTTT
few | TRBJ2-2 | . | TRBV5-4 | CASSMEGNPGELFF | TGTGCCAGCAGCATGGAAGGAAATCCCGGGGAGCTGTTTTTT
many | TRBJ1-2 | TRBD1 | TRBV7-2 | CASSSVGTGAYGYTF | TGTGCCAGCAGCTCAGTGGGGACAGGGGCCTATGGCTACACCTTC
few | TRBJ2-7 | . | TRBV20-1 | CSAGGGTAVSEQYF | TGCAGTGCGGGGGGGGGGACAGCCGTCTCCGAGCAGTACTTC
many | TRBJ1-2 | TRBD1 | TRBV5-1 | CASGDRVGYGYTF | TGCGCCAGCGGGGACAGGGTCGGCTATGGCTACACCTTC
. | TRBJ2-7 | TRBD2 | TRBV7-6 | CASSDRTSGSPYEQYF | TGTGCCAGCAGCGACCGGACTAGCGGTTCCCCCTACGAGCAGTACTTC
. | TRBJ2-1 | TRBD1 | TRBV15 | CATSTSDRGFHYNEQFF | TGTGCCACCAGTACATCCGACAGGGGTTTCCATTACAATGAGCAGTTCTTC
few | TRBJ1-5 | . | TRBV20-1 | CSASPALQPQHF | TGCAGTGCTAGTCCTGCGCTGCAGCCCCAGCATTTT
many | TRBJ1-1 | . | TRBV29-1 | CSVPRWDNTEAFF | TGCAGCGTTCCCCGGTGGGATAACACTGAAGCTTTCTTT
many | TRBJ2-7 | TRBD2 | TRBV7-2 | CASSLLAGGPYEQYF | TGTGCCAGCAGCTTACTAGCGGGAGGGCCCTACGAGCAGTACTTC
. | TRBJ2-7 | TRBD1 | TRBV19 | CASRETGTGIAYEQYF | TGTGCCAGTAGGGAAACCGGGACAGGTATAGCCTACGAGCAGTACTTC
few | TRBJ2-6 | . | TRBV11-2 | CASSLVFPGALGANVLTF | TGTGCCAGCAGCTTAGTGTTCCCGGGGGCGCTTGGGGCCAACGTCCTGACTTTC
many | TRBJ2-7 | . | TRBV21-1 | CASSKVLRDAWDEQYF | TGTGCCAGCAGCAAAGTCCTCCGGGACGCTTGGGACGAGCAGTACTTC
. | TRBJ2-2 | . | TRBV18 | CASSPRTENTGELFF | TGTGCCAGCTCACCCCGTACGGAGAACACCGGGGAGCTGTTTTTT
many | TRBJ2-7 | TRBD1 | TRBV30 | CAWSSPTGLYEQYF | TGTGCCTGGAGTTCTCCGACAGGGCTTTACGAGCAGTACTTC
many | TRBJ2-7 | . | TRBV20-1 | CSAYAGLPLGEQYF | TGCAGTGCTTACGCCGGGTTACCGCTTGGCGAGCAGTACTTC
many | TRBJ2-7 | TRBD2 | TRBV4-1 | CASSQEIAGGHEQYF | TGCGCCAGCAGCCAAGAGATAGCGGGAGGCCACGAGCAGTACTTC
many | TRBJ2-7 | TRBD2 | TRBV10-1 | CASSRTSGSEQYF | TGCGCCAGCAGCAGGACTAGCGGGAGTGAGCAGTACTTC
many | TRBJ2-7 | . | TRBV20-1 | CSAQPFVREQYF | TGCAGTGCCCAACCCTTCGTGAGGGAGCAGTACTTC
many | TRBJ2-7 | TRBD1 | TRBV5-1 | CASSLVTGIGEQYF | TGCGCCAGCAGCTTGGTGACAGGGATCGGCGAGCAGTACTTC
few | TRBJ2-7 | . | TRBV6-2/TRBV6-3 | CASSYLGNSYERYF | TGTGCCAGCAGTTACCTAGGGAATTCCTACGAGCGGTACTTC
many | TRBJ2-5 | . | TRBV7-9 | CASSLGGTQETQYF | TGTGCCAGCAGCTTAGGCGGGACCCAAGAGACCCAGTACTTC
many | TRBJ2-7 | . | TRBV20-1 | CSAPPPSSFEQYF | TGCAGTGCGCCTCCCCCCTCCTCTTTCGAACAGTACTTC
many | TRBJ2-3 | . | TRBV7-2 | CASIRAGTDTQYF | TGTGCCAGCATCCGGGCTGGAACAGATACGCAGTATTTT
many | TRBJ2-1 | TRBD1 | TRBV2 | CASITWGTGVIF | TGTGCCAGCATCACGTGGGGGACAGGGGTAATCTTC
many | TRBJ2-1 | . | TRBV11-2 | CASSLAGTEQFF | TGTGCCAGCAGCTTAGCCGGCACTGAGCAGTTCTTC